The 26 T cell receptor beta chains in this list originate from one sample, sequenced in a study of blood T cell repertoires in COVID-19. The method was immunoSEQ multiplex PCR; TCRdb's version includes in-frame clones alone and lacks a portion of them. The table has hundreds of thousands of clones, about nine tenths seen once. The sequenced sample was peripheral blood. The receptor set was obtained from a woman aged 40 to 50 who had recovered from COVID-19.

The chain combines TRBV3-1 (or the pseudogene TRBV3-2) with TRBJ2-3; the D gene is possibly TRBD2 (5 bases). V was cut by 4 bases and J by 0 bases, with 17 bases left in between. The length of the CDR3 is 17 residues. Germline CDR1 and CDR2: LGHDT and YNNKEL (reference sequence). DNA of the CDR3: TGTGCCAGCAGCCTAACCCGCCAGACGGGGAGCACAGATACGCAGTATTTT. This codes for CASSLTRQTGSTDTQYF.

The rearrangement links TRBV29-1 to TRBJ2-2; D possibly corresponds to TRBD1 (6 bases). V gave up 7 bases and J gave up 3 bases, with 12 bases separating them. The germline CDR1 and CDR2 sequences are SQVTM and ANQGSEA. The CDR3 extends over 13 amino acids. Here the CDR3 reads CSAVQGHTGELFF. The CDR3 DNA is TGCAGCGCAGTACAGGGACACACCGGGGAGCTGTTTTTT.

The genes are TRBV11-2 and TRBJ2-1, with 8 bases aligning to TRBD1. Germline CDR1 and CDR2: SGHAT and FQNNGV. The J segment lost 9 bases and the V segment lost 5 bases, leaving 9 bases of the junction unmatched. The CDR3 consists of 14 residues. CDR3 DNA sequence: TGTGCCAGCAGCCAGCGGACAGGGTGGGCTGAGCAGTTCTTC. Its protein is CASSQRTGWAEQFF.

The rearrangement links TRBV2 to TRBJ1-3, with D unclear. Looked up from germline, CDR1 is SNHLY and CDR2 is FYNNEI. The CDR3 consists of 11 residues. V lost 6 bases and J lost 6, with 6 bases in between. CDR3 in DNA: TGTGCCAGCAGCCCAGAAAACACCATATATTTT. It codes for CASSPENTIYF.

The rearrangement links TRBV9 to TRBJ2-7, with 7 bases matching TRBD2. V shed 5 bases and J 5 bases; nucleotides not matched to a gene: 7. Germline V gene lookup returns CDR1 SGDLS and CDR2 YYNGEE. This CDR3 is built from 13 residues. The CDR3 is CASSAGDWDEQYF. CDR3 nucleotide sequence: TGTGCCAGCAGTGCGGGGGATTGGGACGAGCAGTACTTC.

This chain links TRBV9 with TRBJ1-2, with D possibly matching TRBD1 (6 bases). There are 17 residues in the CDR3. V gave up 4 bases and J gave up 2 bases, with 21 bases separating them. The germline CDR1 and CDR2 sequences are SGDLS and YYNGEE. The CDR3 spells CASSSHHRETENYGYTF. DNA for the CDR3: TGTGCCAGCAGCTCTCACCACAGGGAGACAGAGAACTATGGCTACACCTTC.

V and J are TRBV6-5 and TRBJ1-3; possible D gene TRBD1, 5 bases. This CDR3 contains 14 residues. The V gene's germline CDR1 is MNHEY and CDR2 SVGAGI. V was pared by 6 bases and J by 0 bases, with 9 bases between. The CDR3 loop reads CASRGGNSGNTIYF. CDR3 in DNA: TGTGCCAGCAGGGGGGGTAACTCTGGAAACACCATATATTTT.

The gene calls are TRBV27 and TRBJ1-2, with D tentatively TRBD1 (5 bases). CDR1 is MNHEY, CDR2 SMNVEV, per germline (reference sequence). CDR3 length: 13 residues. Trimming stripped 5 bases from V and 4 bases from J, with 11 bases between. The CDR3 DNA reads TGTGCCAGCAGTCGCCAGGGAGGCTATGGCTACACCTTC. It yields the protein CASSRQGGYGYTF.

The chain employs TRBV12-3 or TRBV12-4 and TRBJ1-2; 8 nucleotides align to TRBD1. V lost 4 bases and J lost 8; bases outside the gene matches: 6. This CDR3 is 13 amino acids long. The CDR3 bases are TGTGCCAGCAGTTCCCGGACAGGGCACGGCTACACCTTC. This sequence encodes CASSSRTGHGYTF.

CDR3 residues: CASSEASSRWISYEQYF. The CDR3 DNA sequence: TGTGCCAGCAGTGAAGCCTCTTCCAGGTGGATCTCCTACGAGCAGTACTTC. The chain uses TRBV2 and TRBJ2-7; D is unclear. V lost 0 bases and J 0 bases, leaving 15 bases between the germline ends. This CDR3 has 17 amino acids. Germline V gene sequence: CDR1 SNHLY, CDR2 FYNNEI.

The chain has TRBV10-2 and TRBJ2-3, with D possibly matching TRBD2 (5 bases). With 8 bases removed from V and 2 bases from J, the gap between germline ends came to 14 bases. Germline CDR1 WSHSY, CDR2 SAAADI. The CDR3 sequence is 14 residues long. The CDR3 DNA follows: TGCGCCAGCGGCGGACTTCAATTCACAGATACGCAGTATTTT. Its protein product is CASGGLQFTDTQYF.

The rearrangement joins TRBV15 to TRBJ2-7; 9 bases are a match to TRBD1. Trimming took 1 base from V and 1 from J; bases not matched to a gene: 2. The CDR3 totals 15 residues. The germline gives CDR1 LNHNV, CDR2 YYDKDF (reference sequence). The CDR3 bases are TGTGCCACCAGCAGAGCCGGGACAGGGTCCTACGAGCAGTACTTC. Protein: CATSRAGTGSYEQYF.

The rearrangement links TRBV5-1 to TRBJ2-1; D remains ambiguous. This CDR3 comprises 12 residues. Trimming took off 5 bases at V and 3 bases at J, with 6 bases between the two ends. CDR1 SGHRS and CDR2 YFSETQ come from the germline V gene. Written as DNA, the CDR3 is TGCGCCAGCAGGCTAAACTACAATGAGCAGTTCTTC. Translating it yields CASRLNYNEQFF.

The chain recombines TRBV5-1 with TRBJ2-7, with D possibly being TRBD2 (6 bases). Trimming removed 1 base from V and 3 bases from J, with 14 bases in between. CDR1 and CDR2 (germline): SGHRS, YFSETQ. The CDR3 totals 15 residues. CDR3 nucleotide sequence: TGCGCCAGCAGCTTGAGGCGGGGTGACTTCTACGAGCAGTACTTC. It is translated as CASSLRRGDFYEQYF.

The chain joins TRBV23-1 to TRBJ1-2; 11 nucleotides align to TRBD1. TRBV23-1 is designated an ORF whose function remains uncertain. The CDR3 is 21 residues long. The V segment lost 6 bases and the J segment 8 bases; nucleotides outside the gene matches: 29. The CDR3 nucleotides are TGCGCCAGCAGCCCAAAAATCCTTCGTGGAGGCGCAGGACAGGGGGCCTGGGGCTACACCTTC. Amino acid sequence: CASSPKILRGGAGQGAWGYTF.

V and J are TRBV19 and TRBJ1-1, with 9 bases fitting TRBD1. J gave up 4 bases and V 2 bases, and 5 bases lay outside the gene matches. This CDR3 region has 15 residues. Germline assignment: CDR1 LNHDA and CDR2 SQIVND (reference sequence). CDR3 region: CASSISSTGGTEAFF. The CDR3 DNA reads TGTGCCAGTAGTATATCCTCGACAGGGGGCACTGAAGCTTTCTTT.

V and J are TRBV12-5 and TRBJ2-1; possible D gene TRBD2, 5 bases. The V gene's germline CDR1 is LGHNT and CDR2 FRNRAP. The ends were cut back, 5 bases at V and 4 bases at J, with 9 bases in the middle. The CDR3 extends over 13 amino acids. This CDR3 is CASGLDYYNEQFF. The CDR3 region has the DNA TGTGCTAGTGGTCTCGACTATTACAATGAGCAGTTCTTC.

V is TRBV11-2 and J is TRBJ2-1, with TRBD2 matching 13 bases. CDR1 is SGHAT, CDR2 FQNNGV, per germline. The ends lost 5 bases at V and 7 bases at J; junction bases unmatched: 5. The CDR3 extends over 15 amino acids. The CDR3 loop reads CASSTLAGGRNEQFF. Here the CDR3 DNA reads TGTGCCAGCAGCACACTAGCGGGGGGGCGAAATGAGCAGTTCTTC.

This clone was seen once. The chain uses TRBV7-9 and TRBJ2-7; TRBD1 matches 12 bases. The germline CDR1 and CDR2 sequences are SEHNR and FQNEAQ (reference sequence). J gave up 6 bases and V 4 bases, and 13 bases lay outside the gene matches. The CDR3 is 17 amino acids. CDR3 nucleotide sequence: TGTGCCAGCAGCTCACCCCCGACGGGACAGGGGGCGCGCGAGCAGTACTTC. This translates into CASSSPPTGQGAREQYF.

The V call is TRBV2, the J call TRBJ2-7; D gene uncertain. The CDR3 covers 13 residues. The germline V and J ends were trimmed by 4 bases and 0 bases, with 7 bases remaining between them. Germline CDR1 reads SNHLY; CDR2 reads FYNNEI. This CDR3 is CASSAYPSYEQYF. The CDR3 nucleotides are TGTGCCAGCAGTGCCTACCCCTCCTACGAGCAGTACTTC.

This chain joins TRBV9 and TRBJ2-5; D possibly corresponds to TRBD1 (6 bases). CDR3 size: 15 residues. CDR1 is SGDLS, CDR2 YYNGEE, per germline. Trimming took 1 base from V and 7 from J, leaving 17 bases between them. In DNA, the CDR3 is TGTGCCAGCAGCGTACAGCCTAACCCACAGGGGACCCAGTACTTC. It translates to CASSVQPNPQGTQYF.

The chain is built from TRBV19 and TRBJ2-1; a possible D gene is TRBD1 (6 bases). Germline CDR1 reads LNHDA; CDR2 reads SQIVND (reference sequence). V lost 2 bases and J 10 bases, leaving 18 bases between the germline ends. The CDR3 runs 15 residues. CDR3 region: CASSIRRDIWGEQFF. CDR3 coding DNA: TGTGCCAGTAGTATACGCCGGGACATTTGGGGGGAGCAGTTCTTC.

The chain uses TRBV5-6 and TRBJ2-5; 8 bases map to TRBD2. Per the germline V gene, CDR1 is SGHDT and CDR2 is YYEEEE. The CDR3 is 13 residues long. V shed 3 bases and J 4 bases; nucleotides not matched to a gene: 2. The CDR3 sequence is CASSYGLAETQYF. Written as DNA, the CDR3 is TGTGCCAGCAGCTACGGACTAGCAGAGACCCAGTACTTC.

This chain links TRBV7-9 with TRBJ2-1; TRBD2 might be the D (6 bases). Per germline, CDR1 SEHNR and CDR2 FQNEAQ (reference sequence). This CDR3 is 16 amino acids long. Between the trimmed V and J ends, which lost 4 bases and 0 bases, there was a span of 13 bases. The chain's CDR3 is CASSSPRGSSYNEQFF. As DNA, the CDR3 is TGTGCCAGCAGCTCCCCGCGGGGCAGCTCCTACAATGAGCAGTTCTTC. Variable domain in full (rest from reference TRBV7-9 and TRBJ2-1): DTGVSQNPRHKITKRGQNVTFRCDPISEHNRLYWYRQTLGQGPEFLTYFQNEAQLEKSRLLSDRFSAERPKGSFSTLEIQRTEQGDSAMYLCASSSPRGSSYNEQFFGPGTRLTVL.

V and J are TRBV13 and TRBJ2-1, with 10 bases identical to TRBD2. After removal of 5 bases from V and 3 bases from J, the junction contained 4 bases not matched to a gene. The CDR3 has 15 residues. The germline gives CDR1 PRHDT, CDR2 FYEKMQ (reference sequence). The chain's CDR3 is CASSDGLADYNEQFF. CDR3 bases: TGTGCCAGCAGCGATGGACTAGCGGACTACAATGAGCAGTTCTTC. Full variable domain (outside the CDR3, taken from reference TRBV13 and TRBJ2-1): AAGVIQSPRHLIKEKRETATLKCYPIPRHDTVYWYQQGPGQDPQFLISFYEKMQSDKGSIPDRFSAQQFSDYHSELNMSSLELGDSALYFCASSDGLADYNEQFFGPGTRLTVL.

V and J are TRBV30 and TRBJ1-3; no clear D gene. The CDR3 has 17 residues. Germline V gene sequence: CDR1 GTSNPN, CDR2 SVGIG (reference sequence). V gave up 0 bases and J gave up 5 bases, with 20 bases separating them. This chain's CDR3 is CAWSVKYNDKDRNTIYF. Here the CDR3 DNA reads TGTGCCTGGAGTGTGAAATATAACGACAAGGATCGAAACACCATATATTTT.